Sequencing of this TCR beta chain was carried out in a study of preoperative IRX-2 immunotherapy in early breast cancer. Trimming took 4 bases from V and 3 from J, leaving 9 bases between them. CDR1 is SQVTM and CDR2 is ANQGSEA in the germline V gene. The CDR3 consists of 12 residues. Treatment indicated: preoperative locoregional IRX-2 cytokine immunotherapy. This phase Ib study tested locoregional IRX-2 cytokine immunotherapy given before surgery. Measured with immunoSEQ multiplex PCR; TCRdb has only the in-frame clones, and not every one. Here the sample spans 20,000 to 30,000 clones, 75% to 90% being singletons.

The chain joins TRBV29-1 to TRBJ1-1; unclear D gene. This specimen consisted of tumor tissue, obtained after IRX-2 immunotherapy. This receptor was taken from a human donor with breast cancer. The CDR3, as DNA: TGCAGCGTTGGTGAGGAGTACACTGAAGCTTTCTTT. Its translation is CSVGEEYTEAFF.